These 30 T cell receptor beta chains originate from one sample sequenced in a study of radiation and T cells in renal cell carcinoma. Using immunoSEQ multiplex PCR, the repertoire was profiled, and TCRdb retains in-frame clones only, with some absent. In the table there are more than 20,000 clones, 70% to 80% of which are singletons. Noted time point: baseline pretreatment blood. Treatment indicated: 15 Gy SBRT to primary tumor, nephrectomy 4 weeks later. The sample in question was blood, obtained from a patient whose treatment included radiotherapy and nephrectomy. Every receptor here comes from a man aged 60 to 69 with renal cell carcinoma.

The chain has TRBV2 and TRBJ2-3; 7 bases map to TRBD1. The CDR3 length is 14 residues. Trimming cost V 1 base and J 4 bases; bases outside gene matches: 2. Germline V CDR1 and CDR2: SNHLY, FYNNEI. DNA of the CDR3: TGTGCCAGCAGTGAAGACAGGGGCCCAGATACGCAGTATTTT. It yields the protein CASSEDRGPDTQYF.

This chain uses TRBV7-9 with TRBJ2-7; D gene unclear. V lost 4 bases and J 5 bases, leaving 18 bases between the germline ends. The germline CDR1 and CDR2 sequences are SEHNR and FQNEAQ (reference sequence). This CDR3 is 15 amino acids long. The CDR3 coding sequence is TGTGCCAGCAGCTCCCTGGGAAGTAAGGTCGACGAGCAGTACTTC. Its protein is CASSSLGSKVDEQYF.

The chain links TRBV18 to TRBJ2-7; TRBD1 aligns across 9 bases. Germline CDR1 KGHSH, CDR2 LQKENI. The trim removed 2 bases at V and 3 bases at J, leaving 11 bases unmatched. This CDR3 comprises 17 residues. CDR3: CASSPAPGGQGRYEQYF. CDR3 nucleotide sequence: TGTGCCAGCTCACCAGCCCCTGGGGGACAGGGCCGCTACGAGCAGTACTTC.

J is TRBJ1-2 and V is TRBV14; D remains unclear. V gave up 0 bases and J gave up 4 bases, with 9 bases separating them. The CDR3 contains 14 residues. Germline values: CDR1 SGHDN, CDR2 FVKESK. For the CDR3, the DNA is TGTGCCAGCAGCCAAGACCGGGCAGGCTATGGCTACACCTTC. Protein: CASSQDRAGYGYTF.

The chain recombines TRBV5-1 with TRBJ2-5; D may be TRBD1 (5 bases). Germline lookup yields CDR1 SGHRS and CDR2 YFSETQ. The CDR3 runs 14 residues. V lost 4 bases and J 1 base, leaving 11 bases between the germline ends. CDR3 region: CASSLDSGQETQYF. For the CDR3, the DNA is TGCGCCAGCAGCCTAGACAGTGGCCAAGAGACCCAGTACTTC.

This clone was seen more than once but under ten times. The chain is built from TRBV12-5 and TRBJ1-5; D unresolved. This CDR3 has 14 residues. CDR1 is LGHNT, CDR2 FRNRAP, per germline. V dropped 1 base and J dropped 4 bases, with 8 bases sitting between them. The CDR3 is CASGLALGNQPQHF. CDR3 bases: TGTGCTAGTGGTTTGGCACTGGGAAATCAGCCCCAGCATTTT. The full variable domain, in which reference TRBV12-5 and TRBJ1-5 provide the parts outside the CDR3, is DARVTQTPRHKVTEMGQEVTMRCQPILGHNTVFWYRQTMMQGLELLAYFRNRAPLDDSGMPKDRFSAEMPDATLATLKIQPSEPRDSAVYFCASGLALGNQPQHFGDGTRLSIL.

CDR3 sequence: CASSRGTEAFF. The CDR3 bases are TGTGCCAGCTCAAGAGGGACTGAAGCTTTCTTT. This chain joins TRBV6-5 and TRBJ1-1, with D hard to call. Germline assignment: CDR1 MNHEY and CDR2 SVGAGI. This CDR3 is 11 amino acids long. Trimming pared 8 bases from V and 5 bases from J, leaving 9 bases between.

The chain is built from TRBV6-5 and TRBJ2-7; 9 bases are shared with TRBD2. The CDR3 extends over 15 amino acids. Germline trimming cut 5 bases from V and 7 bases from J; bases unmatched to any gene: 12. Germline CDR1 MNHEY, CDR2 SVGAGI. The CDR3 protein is CASSAAGGGTYEQYF. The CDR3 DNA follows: TGTGCCAGCAGTGCCGCGGGAGGGGGTACGTATGAGCAGTACTTC.

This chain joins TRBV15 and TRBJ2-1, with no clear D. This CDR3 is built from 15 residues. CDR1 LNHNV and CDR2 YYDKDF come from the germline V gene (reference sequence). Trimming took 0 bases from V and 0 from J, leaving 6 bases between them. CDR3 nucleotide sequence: TGTGCCACCAGCAGAGACCAGAGCTCCTACAATGAGCAGTTCTTC. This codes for CATSRDQSSYNEQFF.

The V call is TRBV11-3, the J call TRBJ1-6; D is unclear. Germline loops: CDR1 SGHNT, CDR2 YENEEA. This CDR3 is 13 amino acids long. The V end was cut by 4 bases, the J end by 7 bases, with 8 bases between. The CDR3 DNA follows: TGTGCCAGCAGCTCTGGGCCCAATTCACCCCTCCACTTT. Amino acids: CASSSGPNSPLHF. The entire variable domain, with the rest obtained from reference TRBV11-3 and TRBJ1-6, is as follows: EAGVVQSPRYKIIEKKQPVAFWCNPISGHNTLYWYLQNLGQGPELLIRYENEEAVDDSQLPKDRFSAERLKGVDSTLKIQPAELGDSAVYLCASSSGPNSPLHFGNGTRLTVT.

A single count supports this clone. This chain's CDR3 is CASSPAGGKSPLHF. The DNA of the CDR3 is TGTGCCAGCAGTCCGGCAGGGGGCAAATCACCCCTCCACTTT. The V gene is TRBV6-5, the J gene TRBJ1-6; 8 nucleotides align to TRBD1. The CDR3 is 14 residues long. The germline V gene encodes CDR1 MNHEY and CDR2 SVGAGI. V was clipped by 5 bases and J by 10 bases; unmatched bases: 7.

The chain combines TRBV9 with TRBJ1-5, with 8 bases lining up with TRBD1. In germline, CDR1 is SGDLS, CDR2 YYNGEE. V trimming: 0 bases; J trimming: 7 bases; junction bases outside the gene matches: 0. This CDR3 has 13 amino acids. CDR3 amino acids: CASSVAGGQPQHF. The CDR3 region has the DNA TGTGCCAGCAGCGTAGCAGGGGGCCAGCCCCAGCATTTT. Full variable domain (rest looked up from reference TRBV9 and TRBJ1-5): DSGVTQTPKHLITATGQRVTLRCSPRSGDLSVYWYQQSLDQGLQFLIQYYNGEERAKGNILERFSAQQFPDLHSELNLSSLELGDSALYFCASSVAGGQPQHFGDGTRLSIL.

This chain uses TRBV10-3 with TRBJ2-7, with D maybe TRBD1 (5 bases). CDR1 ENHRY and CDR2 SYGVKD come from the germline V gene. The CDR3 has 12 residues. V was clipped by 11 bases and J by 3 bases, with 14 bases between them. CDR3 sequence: CAFDRQSYEQYF. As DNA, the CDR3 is TGTGCCTTCGACAGACAGAGCTACGAGCAGTACTTC.

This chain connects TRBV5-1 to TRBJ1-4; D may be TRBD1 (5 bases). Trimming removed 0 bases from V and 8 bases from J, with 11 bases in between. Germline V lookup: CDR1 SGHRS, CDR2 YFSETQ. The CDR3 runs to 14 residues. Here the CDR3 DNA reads TGCGCCAGCAGCTTGGCCCTCGAGGGGGAAAAACTGTTTTTT. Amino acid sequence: CASSLALEGEKLFF.

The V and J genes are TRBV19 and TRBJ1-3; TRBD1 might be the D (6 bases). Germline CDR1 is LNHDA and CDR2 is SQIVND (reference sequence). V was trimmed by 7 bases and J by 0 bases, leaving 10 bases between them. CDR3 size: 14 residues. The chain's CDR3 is CASTQGSSGNTIYF. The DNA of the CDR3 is TGTGCCAGTACCCAGGGGAGCTCTGGAAACACCATATATTTT. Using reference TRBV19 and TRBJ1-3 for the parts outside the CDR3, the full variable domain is DGGITQSPKYLFRKEGQNVTLSCEQNLNHDAMYWYRQDPGQGLRLIYYSQIVNDFQKGDIAEGYSVSREKKESFPLTVTSAQKNPTAFYLCASTQGSSGNTIYFGEGSWLTVV.

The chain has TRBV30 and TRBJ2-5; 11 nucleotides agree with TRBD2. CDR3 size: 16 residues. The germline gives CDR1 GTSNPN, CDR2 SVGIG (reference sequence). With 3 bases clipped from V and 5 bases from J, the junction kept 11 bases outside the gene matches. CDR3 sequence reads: CAWRPGLAAGRETQYF. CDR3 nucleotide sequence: TGTGCCTGGAGGCCGGGACTAGCGGCAGGGAGGGAGACCCAGTACTTC.

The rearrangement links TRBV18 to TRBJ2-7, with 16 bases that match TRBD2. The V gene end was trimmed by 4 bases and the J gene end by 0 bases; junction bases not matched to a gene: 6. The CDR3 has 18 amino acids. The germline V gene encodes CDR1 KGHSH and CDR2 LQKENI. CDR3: CASSRTGLAGGSSYEQYF. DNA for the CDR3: TGTGCCAGCTCACGGACGGGACTAGCGGGAGGGAGCTCCTACGAGCAGTACTTC.

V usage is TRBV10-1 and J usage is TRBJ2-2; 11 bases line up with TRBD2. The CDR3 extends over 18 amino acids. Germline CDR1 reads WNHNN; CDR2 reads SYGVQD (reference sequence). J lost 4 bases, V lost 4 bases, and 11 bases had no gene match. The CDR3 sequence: CASSALAGVRICTGELFF. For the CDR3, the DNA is TGCGCCAGCAGTGCACTAGCGGGAGTAAGAATTTGCACCGGGGAGCTGTTTTTT.

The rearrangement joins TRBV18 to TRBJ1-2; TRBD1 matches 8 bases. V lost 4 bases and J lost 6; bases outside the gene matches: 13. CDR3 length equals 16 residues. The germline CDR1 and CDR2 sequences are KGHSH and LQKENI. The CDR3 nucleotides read TGTGCCAGCTCACACGGCTCCGGACAGGGTCGGGATGGCTACACCTTC. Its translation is CASSHGSGQGRDGYTF.

The DNA of the CDR3 is TGTGCCAGCAGTTTAGGGACTAGCGGGAGAGGGGGAATGAGGAACGAGCAGTACTTC. Its translation: CASSLGTSGRGGMRNEQYF. The chain couples TRBV27 to TRBJ2-7; 14 bases line up with TRBD2. Germline trimming cut 2 bases from V and 5 bases from J; bases unmatched to any gene: 14. This CDR3 region has 19 residues. In germline, CDR1 is MNHEY, CDR2 SMNVEV (reference sequence).

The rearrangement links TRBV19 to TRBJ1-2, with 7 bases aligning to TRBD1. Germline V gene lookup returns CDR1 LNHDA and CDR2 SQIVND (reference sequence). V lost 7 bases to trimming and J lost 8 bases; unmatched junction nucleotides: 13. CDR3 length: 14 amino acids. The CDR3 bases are TGTGCCAGTACCCCTACAGGGGAAGTTTGGGGCTACACCTTC. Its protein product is CASTPTGEVWGYTF.

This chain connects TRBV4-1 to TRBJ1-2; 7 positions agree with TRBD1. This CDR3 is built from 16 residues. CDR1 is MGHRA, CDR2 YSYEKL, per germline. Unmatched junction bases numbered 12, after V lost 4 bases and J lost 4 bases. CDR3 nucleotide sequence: TGCGCCAGCAGCCCGGCCCCAGGGGACAGAGCCTATGGCTACACCTTC. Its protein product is CASSPAPGDRAYGYTF.

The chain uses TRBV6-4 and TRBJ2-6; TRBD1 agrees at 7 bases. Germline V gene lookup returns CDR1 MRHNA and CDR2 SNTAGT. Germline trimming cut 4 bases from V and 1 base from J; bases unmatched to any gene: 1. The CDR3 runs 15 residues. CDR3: CASSVDRSGANVLTF. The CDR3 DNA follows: TGTGCCAGCAGTGTGGACAGGTCTGGGGCCAACGTCCTGACTTTC.

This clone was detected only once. CDR3: CASSQDFPSSYNEQFF. DNA of the CDR3: TGCGCCAGCAGCCAAGATTTTCCTAGCTCATACAATGAGCAGTTCTTC. V usage is TRBV4-3 and J usage is TRBJ2-1, with TRBD2 as a possible D gene (5 bases). The CDR3 runs to 16 residues. Germline V CDR1 and CDR2: LGHNA, YSLEER. The V gene lost 0 bases and the J gene lost 4 bases, with 13 bases spanning the gap.

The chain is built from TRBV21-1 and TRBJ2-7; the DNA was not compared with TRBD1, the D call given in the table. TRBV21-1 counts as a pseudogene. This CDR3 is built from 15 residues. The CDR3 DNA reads TGTGCCAGCAGCAATTCCACAGGGCGGTCCTACGAGCAGTACTTC. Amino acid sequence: CASSNSTGRSYEQYF.

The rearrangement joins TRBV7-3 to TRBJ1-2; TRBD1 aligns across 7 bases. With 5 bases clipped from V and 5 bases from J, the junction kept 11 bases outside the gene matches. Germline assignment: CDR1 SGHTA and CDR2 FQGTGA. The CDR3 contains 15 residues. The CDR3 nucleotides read TGTGCCAGCAGCCCCGGGACAGCCCTCGGATATGGCTACACCTTC. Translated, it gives CASSPGTALGYGYTF.

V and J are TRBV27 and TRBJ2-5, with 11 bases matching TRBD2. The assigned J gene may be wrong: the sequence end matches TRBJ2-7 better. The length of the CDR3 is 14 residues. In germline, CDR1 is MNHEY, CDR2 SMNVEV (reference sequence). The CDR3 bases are TGTGCCAGCAGTATAGCGGGAGGGCCTTACGAGCAGTACTTC. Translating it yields CASSIAGGPYEQYF.

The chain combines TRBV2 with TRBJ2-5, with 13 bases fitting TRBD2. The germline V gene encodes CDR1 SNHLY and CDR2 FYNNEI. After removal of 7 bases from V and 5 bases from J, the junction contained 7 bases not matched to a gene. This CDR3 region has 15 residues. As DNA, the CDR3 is TGTGCCAGCACTGGGACTAGCGGGACGGTCGAGACCCAGTACTTC. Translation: CASTGTSGTVETQYF.

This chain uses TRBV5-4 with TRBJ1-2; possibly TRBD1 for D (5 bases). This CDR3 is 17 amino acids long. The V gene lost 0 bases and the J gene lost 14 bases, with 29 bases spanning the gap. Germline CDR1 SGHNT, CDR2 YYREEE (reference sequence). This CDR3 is CASSLGGTFSPTMAETF. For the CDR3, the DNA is TGTGCCAGCAGCTTGGGAGGGACTTTCTCCCCTACCATGGCGGAAACCTTC.

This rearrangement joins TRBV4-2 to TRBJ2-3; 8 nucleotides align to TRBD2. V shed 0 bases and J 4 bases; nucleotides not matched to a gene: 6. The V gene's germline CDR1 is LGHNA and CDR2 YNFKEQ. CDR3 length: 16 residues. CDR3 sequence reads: CASSQDKAGVSDTQYF. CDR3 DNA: TGTGCCAGCAGCCAAGATAAAGCGGGAGTTTCAGATACGCAGTATTTT.